This passage covers 5 T cell receptor beta chains from one sample sequenced in a study of shared clonotypes between healthy human individuals. Method: immunoSEQ multiplex PCR; TCRdb's copy keeps in-frame clones and lacks some. The sample gives 950,000 to 1,100,000 clones, around 78% of which show up once; 0.55% to 0.7% is in the top ten. The sequenced sample was memory CD4+ T cells from PBMCs. Described subset: CD45RA-negative fraction. The receptors here all came from a man between 18 and 35 years old in good health. Some clones in this sample may be carry-over from other donors' samples.

The chain employs TRBV5-1 and TRBJ2-5, with 11 positions matching TRBD2. The CDR3 has 16 amino acids. V was clipped by 3 bases and J by 4 bases; unmatched bases: 8. The germline gives CDR1 SGHRS, CDR2 YFSETQ. The CDR3: CASSYLAGGPIETQYF. The CDR3 coding sequence is TGCGCCAGCAGCTACTTAGCGGGAGGGCCTATAGAGACCCAGTACTTC.

V is TRBV11-3 and J is TRBJ2-1, with D possibly matching TRBD2 (5 bases). The germline V gene has CDR1 SGHNT and CDR2 YENEEA. The CDR3 has 15 amino acids. The V end lost 3 bases, the J end lost 5 bases, and 14 bases lay between the germline ends. This CDR3 is CASSFSGTVHNEQFF. The CDR3 DNA sequence: TGTGCCAGCAGCTTCAGCGGTACGGTCCACAATGAGCAGTTCTTC.

The chain combines TRBV28 with TRBJ1-2, with D maybe TRBD1 (6 bases). Germline V lookup: CDR1 MDHEN, CDR2 SYDVKM. Trimming pared 1 base from V and 4 bases from J, leaving 10 bases between. The CDR3 runs to 14 residues. The CDR3 region has the DNA TGTGCCAGCAGTTTATCAAGGGGGGGCTATGGCTACACCTTC. Translated: CASSLSRGGYGYTF.

This clone was recorded once. The chain has TRBV2 and TRBJ2-7; D possibly corresponds to TRBD2 (6 bases). This CDR3 contains 15 residues. CDR1 SNHLY and CDR2 FYNNEI come from the germline V gene. With 6 bases removed from V and 0 bases from J, the gap between germline ends came to 15 bases. CDR3 in DNA: TGTGCCAGCAGGAGGGGACTGGGGGACTCCTACGAGCAGTACTTC. This encodes CASRRGLGDSYEQYF.

This chain uses TRBV20-1 with TRBJ2-4; D is undetermined. CDR3 length: 11 residues. The V gene lost 3 bases and the J gene lost 9 bases, with 9 bases spanning the gap. CDR1 is DFQATT, CDR2 SNEGSKA, per germline (reference sequence). CDR3 protein: CSASPVSIQYF. Written as DNA, the CDR3 is TGCAGTGCTAGCCCCGTTTCCATTCAGTACTTC.